This T cell receptor beta chain was observed in a study of shared clonotypes between healthy human individuals (dated by TCRdb to 2019 to 2021). In terms of the full investigation: A few men and a couple of women, aged 18 to 49 years, made up the cohort. For each donor, CD4 naive and CD4 memory were each given three plates, CD8 naive was given two plates, and CD8 memory was given one plate. To estimate repertoire size and how much clonotype sharing occurs between individuals, the study deeply sequenced the blood TCR repertoires of about five healthy adults. To increase sequencing depth and limit assay-specific biases, TCR repertoire library preparation and sequencing were carried out by different laboratories using diverse techniques. Each donor's leukapheresis produced roughly between roughly 0.85 and 9.5 billion PBMCs.

Donors were healthy HIV-negative adults with no recently reported acute infections or vaccinations. Every donor was a Caucasian adult residing in Nashville, Tennessee, USA. Magnetic negative selection was used to enrich CD4+ T cells, after which naive cells were positively selected on CD45RA and the negative fraction became the memory subset. Blood was collected by leukapheresis, and PBMCs were isolated by Ficoll-Histopaque density gradient centrifugation and then cryopreserved in liquid nitrogen vapor phase. Analytical flow cytometry was used to check the purity and quantity of each magnetically sorted T cell population. From each sorted fraction, genomic DNA was isolated and quantified by UV absorbance on a Nanodrop 2000c. Using the deep immunoSEQ assay, multiplex PCR amplified TCR CDR3 regions from genomic DNA. Extracted genomic DNA from each cell subset was spread evenly across all wells of several immunoSEQ 96-well plates, with each plate serving as a replicate. Each replicate PCR for sorted subsets received about 180 ng genomic DNA, equal to tens of thousands of T cell genomes. Purified libraries were measured with a Qubit 3.0 fluorometer, size-checked on a Bioanalyzer 2100, and measured again with the KAPA Library Quantification kit. Every immunoSEQ 96-well plate was sequenced on a dedicated single-read 150-cycle Illumina NextSeq 550 flow cell. Concerning the study's data processing: Because the immunoSEQ output held only junctional sequences and lacked quality scores, the filtering could not match the filtering applied to full-length reads. Sequences were annotated with PyIR, a Python wrapper for IgBLAST v1.9, using IMGT germline references to assign V/J genes and CDR3. Reads were filtered out if the reads had weak V/J assignments (E-value above 1e-6), no CDR3, stop codons, out-of-frame junctions, or ambiguous translated residues. A V3J clonotype was defined by an identical inferred V gene, J gene, and CDR3 amino acid sequence. Percentage overlap between repertoires was computed as shared unique clonotypes divided by the size of the smaller repertoire. Three approaches were used to assess repertoire richness: RTK rarefaction, the Chao1 estimator, and Recon v2.1 estimates of unobserved clonotypes. OLGA was used to compute generation probabilities for all TCRbeta clonotypes that the gDNA method yielded from a handful of donors. This is the immuneACCESS table as TCRdb keeps it, with only in-frame sequences that have V and J called. A part of the clones is gone; compared with another copy, unresolved V genes explain less than half, and the rest is unexplained. The V and J calls and clone size come from that table; D and trimming were worked out from the DNA. The sample table lists 2,500,000 or so clones, over 85% of them with a count of one. The biggest ten clones account for approximately 0.36% of the sample.

Clipping removes 0 bases from V and 0 bases from J, with 6 as the unmatched junction base count. From the germline V gene, CDR1 is SGHDT and CDR2 is YYEEEE. From cysteine to phenylalanine, the CDR3 is 17 amino acids long. CDR3 DNA only is kept here, 51 bases in frame from base 1. About this clone: The antigen it binds to is not known. Qualities for individual bases were not recorded, and no much larger clone is one base off.

What the study reported, not specific to this receptor: Naive subsets generally had larger estimated clonotype richness than memory subsets did. Pairwise subsampling led to the expectation that sequencing depth would affect the degree of clonotype sharing among donors. When a few donors were compared, the shared fraction of clonotypes was roughly 5% for naive CD4, around 3.5% for naive CD8, about 2.5% for memory CD4, and 0.4% for memory CD8. The small number of donors limited the genetic and exposure-history diversity represented. Clonotypes shared by all four sorted-subset donors showed higher generation probabilities than non-shared clonotypes. Even with the large sequencing depth, rarefaction of the sorted-subset datasets indicated that sequencing was incomplete. Only blood was sampled, and tissue TCR repertoires likely differ from those in blood.

The origin of this receptor is a man aged 18-30 years in good health. Some clones in this sample may be carry-over from other donors' samples. Sequencing was carried out using naive CD4+ T cells from PBMCs. In light of the paper, this sample's cell subset or site label describes: CD45RA+ positively selected. The chain is assembled from TRBV5-6 and TRBJ1-1; 9 bases in between match TRBD1. The sequenced DNA is TGTGCCAGCAGCTTGGAAGGGACAGGGTCTGTGAACACTGAAGCTTTCTTT. Its protein product is CASSLEGTGSVNTEAFF. Beyond the CDR3, the reference TRBV5-6 and TRBJ1-1 genes provide the residues; the full variable domain reads: DAGVTQSPTHLIKTRGQQVTLRCSPKSGHDTVSWYQQALGQGPQFIFQYYEEEERQRGNFPDRFSGHQFPNYSSELNVNALLLGDSALYLCASSLEGTGSVNTEAFFGQGTRLTVV.